A selection of T cell receptor beta chains follows, all from one sample in a study of CD8 T cells in ankylosing spondylitis. TCRdb itself ran the 5' RACE reads through MiXCR, one entry per CDR3 protein. The data contain around 120,000 distinct CDR3 sequences, around 15% of them seen just once; the ten biggest clones take up approximately 3%. Sequencing was done on a sample of blood, either unsorted or a sorted T cell fraction (not recorded which). The receptors come from a female donor with ankylosing spondylitis or in good health (not recorded which). CDR3s include the opening cysteine and the closing phenylalanine or tryptophan. The order of the fields is CDR3 length, V gene, J gene, clone size, D gene, CDR3 DNA, CDR3 protein. The D gene is left open where the match is weak. Only part of the rows carry a size: once, few, many, or a class if the clone is expanded.

length: 14; V: TRBV3-1; J: TRBJ2-7; size: many; D: -; DNA: TGTGCCAGCAGCCAAGATCCGGGATCCTACGAGCAGTACTTC; CDR3: CASSQDPGSYEQYF
length: 14; V: TRBV20-1; J: TRBJ2-7; size: -; D: -; DNA: TGCAGTGCTAGAGAAGGCTCGCTGGGCTACGAGCAGTACTTC; CDR3: CSAREGSLGYEQYF
length: 16; V: TRBV5-1; J: TRBJ2-3; size: few; D: -; DNA: TGCGCCAGCAGCTGGTCGACAGGCGGGGGAACAGATACGCAGTATTTT; CDR3: CASSWSTGGGTDTQYF
length: 14; V: TRBV28; J: TRBJ2-6; size: few; D: -; DNA: TGTGCCAGCAGTTTCTCGGGGGGGGCCAACGTCCTGACTTTC; CDR3: CASSFSGGANVLTF
length: 15; V: TRBV5-1; J: TRBJ2-1; size: many; D: -; DNA: TGCGCCAGCGAGGGGGTAGCGGGTTCCTACAATGAGCAGTTCTTC; CDR3: CASEGVAGSYNEQFF
length: 17; V: TRBV5-1; J: TRBJ2-2; size: -; D: TRBD2; DNA: TGCGCCAGCAGCTTGGAGGTTAGCGGGCCGAACACCGGGGAGCTGTTTTTT; CDR3: CASSLEVSGPNTGELFF
length: 13; V: TRBV29-1; J: TRBJ2-6; size: -; D: -; DNA: TGCAGCGCCATTGGGGCTGGGGCCAACGTCCTGACTTTC; CDR3: CSAIGAGANVLTF
length: 15; V: TRBV7-2; J: TRBJ2-1; size: few; D: -; DNA: TGTGCCAGCAGCTTAGATGTGGGGGGGCACAATGAGCAGTTCTTC; CDR3: CASSLDVGGHNEQFF
length: 15; V: TRBV20-1; J: TRBJ2-3; size: -; D: TRBD2; DNA: TGCAGTGCTTATGATAGCGGGGGGGCCACAGATACGCAGTATTTT; CDR3: CSAYDSGGATDTQYF
length: 13; V: TRBV20-1; J: TRBJ2-3; size: few; D: TRBD2; DNA: TGCAGTGCCGACGTCGGGAGGACAGATACGCAGTATTTT; CDR3: CSADVGRTDTQYF
length: 14; V: TRBV5-1; J: TRBJ1-5; size: few; D: -; DNA: TGCGCCAGCAGTACGGGGGCCCCCAATCAGCCCCAGCATTTT; CDR3: CASSTGAPNQPQHF
length: 11; V: TRBV20-1; J: TRBJ2-7; size: many; D: -; DNA: TGCAGTGCTAGAGGGGGAGACGAGCAGTACTTC; CDR3: CSARGGDEQYF
length: 13; V: TRBV11-2; J: TRBJ2-7; size: -; D: TRBD1; DNA: TGTGCCAGCAACCCCGGGACAGCCTACGAGCAGTACTTC; CDR3: CASNPGTAYEQYF
length: 16; V: TRBV7-9; J: TRBJ2-5; size: few; D: TRBD1; DNA: TGTGCCAGCAGCCCGGGACAGACACTGTACCAAGAGACCCAGTACTTC; CDR3: CASSPGQTLYQETQYF
length: 15; V: TRBV7-8; J: TRBJ2-1; size: many; D: -; DNA: TGTGCCAGCAGCTTCCGCGGAGAGGGCTACAATGAGCAGTTCTTC; CDR3: CASSFRGEGYNEQFF
length: 12; V: TRBV28; J: TRBJ1-3; size: many; D: -; DNA: TGTGCCAGCAGTTTGAAGAGGGGCACCATATATTTT; CDR3: CASSLKRGTIYF
length: 18; V: TRBV19; J: TRBJ1-5; size: -; D: TRBD1; DNA: TGTGCCAGTAGCCCGGGACAGGCAGCCCAGAATAGCAATCAGCCCCAGCATTTT; CDR3: CASSPGQAAQNSNQPQHF
length: 12; V: TRBV20-1; J: TRBJ1-1; size: many; D: -; DNA: TGCAGCGTTGGGGGGTGGAACACTGAAGCTTTCTTT; CDR3: CSVGGWNTEAFF
length: 16; V: TRBV29-1; J: TRBJ2-1; size: many; D: TRBD1; DNA: TGCAGCGCCTTAACCTTTGGGACAGGGGTCCCCAATGAGCAGTTCTTC; CDR3: CSALTFGTGVPNEQFF
length: 15; V: TRBV7-8; J: TRBJ2-7; size: few; D: TRBD1; DNA: TGTGCCAGCAGCCGAATACAGGGGGCAATGGACGAGCAGTACTTC; CDR3: CASSRIQGAMDEQYF